This is a list of T cell receptor beta chains from one sample in a study of blood T cells in healthy people across ages. TCRdb itself ran the 5' RACE reads through MiXCR, one entry per CDR3 protein. Of 1.5 million to 2 million distinct CDR3 sequences detected, around 50% appear once; the ten largest clones hold 2.1%. The sequenced sample was blood. The receptors stem from a woman aged 40 to 50 in good health. CDR3s include the opening cysteine and the closing phenylalanine or tryptophan. The D gene is left open where the match is weak. Not every row has a clone size; where given, it reads once, few, many or a size class.

clone_size: NA; v_call: TRBV20-1; d_call: NA; j_call: TRBJ2-5; cdr3_aa: CSARSYGQSSKETQYF; cdr3_nt: TGCAGTGCTAGGTCCTACGGGCAGAGTAGTAAAGAGACCCAGTACTTC
clone_size: few; v_call: TRBV6-2/TRBV6-3; d_call: TRBD2; j_call: TRBJ2-7; cdr3_aa: CASRPLAGSYEQYF; cdr3_nt: TGTGCCAGCAGGCCTCTAGCGGGCTCCTACGAGCAGTACTTC
clone_size: many; v_call: TRBV7-2; d_call: NA; j_call: TRBJ1-2; cdr3_aa: CASSPSRYGYTF; cdr3_nt: TGTGCCAGCAGCCCCTCTCGCTATGGCTACACCTTC
clone_size: few; v_call: TRBV27; d_call: TRBD2; j_call: TRBJ2-5; cdr3_aa: CASSLPGGPINEQYF; cdr3_nt: TGTGCCAGCAGCCTCCCGGGGGGGCCAATCAATGAGCAGTACTTC
clone_size: few; v_call: TRBV20-1; d_call: TRBD1; j_call: TRBJ2-7; cdr3_aa: CSASRGQGGTYEQYF; cdr3_nt: TGCAGTGCTAGTCGTGGACAGGGTGGGACATACGAGCAGTACTTC
clone_size: NA; v_call: TRBV27; d_call: TRBD2; j_call: TRBJ2-1; cdr3_aa: CASSLGSGGDNEQFF; cdr3_nt: TGTGCCAGCAGTTTAGGTAGCGGGGGGGACAATGAGCAGTTCTTC
clone_size: NA; v_call: TRBV15; d_call: NA; j_call: TRBJ2-5; cdr3_aa: CATSRWPVQETQYF; cdr3_nt: TGTGCCACCAGCAGGTGGCCGGTACAAGAGACCCAGTACTTC
clone_size: NA; v_call: TRBV3-1; d_call: TRBD1; j_call: TRBJ1-2; cdr3_aa: CASSQGDRRILYGYTF; cdr3_nt: TGTGCCAGCAGCCAAGGGGACAGGCGTATTCTCTATGGCTACACCTTC
clone_size: NA; v_call: TRBV20-1; d_call: NA; j_call: TRBJ2-5; cdr3_aa: CSARIIGVGETQYF; cdr3_nt: TGCAGTGCTAGAATAATAGGTGTCGGGGAGACCCAGTACTTC
clone_size: once; v_call: TRBV5-1; d_call: NA; j_call: TRBJ1-1; cdr3_aa: CASSLRLDKRNTEAFF; cdr3_nt: TGCGCCAGCAGCTTGAGGCTCGATAAAAGGAACACTGAAGCTTTCTTT
clone_size: NA; v_call: TRBV2; d_call: NA; j_call: TRBJ2-1; cdr3_aa: CASARDGSPGNEQFF; cdr3_nt: TGTGCCAGCGCCCGAGATGGGTCGCCAGGGAATGAGCAGTTCTTC
clone_size: NA; v_call: TRBV12-3/TRBV12-4; d_call: NA; j_call: TRBJ2-3; cdr3_aa: CASMVGDTQYF; cdr3_nt: TGTGCCAGCATGGTGGGGGATACGCAGTATTTT
clone_size: few; v_call: TRBV13; d_call: TRBD2; j_call: TRBJ2-5; cdr3_aa: CASRRTSGGVVRETQYF; cdr3_nt: TGTGCCAGCAGGAGGACTAGCGGGGGTGTTGTGCGGGAGACCCAGTACTTC
clone_size: few; v_call: TRBV15; d_call: NA; j_call: TRBJ2-7; cdr3_aa: CATSRGENLVQYF; cdr3_nt: TGTGCCACCAGCAGAGGAGAGAATCTCGTGCAGTACTTC
clone_size: NA; v_call: TRBV3-1; d_call: TRBD2; j_call: TRBJ2-6; cdr3_aa: CASSRGSKREISGANVLTF; cdr3_nt: TGTGCCAGCAGCCGTGGGTCGAAGCGGGAAATCTCTGGGGCCAACGTCCTGACTTTC
clone_size: few; v_call: TRBV12-3/TRBV12-4; d_call: NA; j_call: TRBJ1-2; cdr3_aa: CASSLADRSAYGYTF; cdr3_nt: TGTGCCAGCAGCCTCGCTGACAGGTCGGCCTATGGCTACACCTTC
clone_size: once; v_call: TRBV2; d_call: TRBD2; j_call: TRBJ2-5; cdr3_aa: CASSRVAGGTGEQYF; cdr3_nt: TGTGCCAGCAGCCGCGTAGCGGGGGGGACTGGGGAGCAGTACTTC
clone_size: few; v_call: TRBV7-3; d_call: TRBD1; j_call: TRBJ2-5; cdr3_aa: CASSLPGQGIPSGQETQYF; cdr3_nt: TGTGCCAGCAGCTTACCGGGACAGGGTATCCCGTCTGGTCAAGAGACCCAGTACTTC
clone_size: NA; v_call: TRBV9; d_call: NA; j_call: TRBJ1-2; cdr3_aa: CASGGGNYGYTF; cdr3_nt: TGTGCCAGCGGAGGGGGTAACTATGGCTACACCTTC
clone_size: few; v_call: TRBV6-2/TRBV6-3; d_call: NA; j_call: TRBJ2-3; cdr3_aa: CASSSWGGHPTDTQYF; cdr3_nt: TGTGCCAGCAGTTCGTGGGGGGGGCATCCGACAGATACGCAGTATTTT
clone_size: NA; v_call: TRBV7-2; d_call: TRBD2; j_call: TRBJ2-3; cdr3_aa: CASSARLAGGPTQYF; cdr3_nt: TGTGCCAGCAGCGCCAGACTAGCGGGGGGGCCCACGCAGTATTTT
clone_size: few; v_call: TRBV12-3/TRBV12-4; d_call: NA; j_call: TRBJ1-2; cdr3_aa: CASSEQGFRGYTF; cdr3_nt: TGTGCCAGCAGCGAACAGGGATTTCGTGGCTACACCTTC
clone_size: few; v_call: TRBV28; d_call: TRBD1; j_call: TRBJ2-5; cdr3_aa: CASSFTRGRGETQYF; cdr3_nt: TGTGCCAGCAGTTTTACCAGGGGGCGCGGAGAGACCCAGTACTTC
clone_size: NA; v_call: TRBV7-2; d_call: TRBD2; j_call: TRBJ2-3; cdr3_aa: CASSLGVGLPTTDTQYF; cdr3_nt: TGTGCCAGCAGCTTAGGGGTGGGACTACCCACCACAGATACGCAGTATTTT
clone_size: NA; v_call: TRBV20-1; d_call: NA; j_call: TRBJ2-5; cdr3_aa: CSAAGHSGAPSETQYF; cdr3_nt: TGCAGTGCCGCGGGTCACTCGGGGGCCCCCTCCGAGACCCAGTACTTC
clone_size: few; v_call: TRBV9; d_call: NA; j_call: TRBJ2-5; cdr3_aa: CASSVVQEETQYF; cdr3_nt: TGTGCCAGCAGCGTAGTACAGGAAGAGACCCAGTACTTC
clone_size: NA; v_call: TRBV29-1; d_call: NA; j_call: TRBJ2-5; cdr3_aa: CSAGGGQETQYF; cdr3_nt: TGCAGCGCTGGAGGGGGGCAAGAGACCCAGTACTTC
clone_size: few; v_call: TRBV10-3; d_call: NA; j_call: TRBJ1-5; cdr3_aa: CAISRGIGNQPQHF; cdr3_nt: TGTGCCATCAGTCGGGGAATCGGCAATCAGCCCCAGCATTTT
clone_size: NA; v_call: TRBV7-6; d_call: NA; j_call: TRBJ2-7; cdr3_aa: CASNDLWWGSSYEQYF; cdr3_nt: TGTGCCAGCAATGACCTTTGGTGGGGGAGCTCCTACGAGCAGTACTTC
clone_size: NA; v_call: TRBV7-9; d_call: TRBD1; j_call: TRBJ2-1; cdr3_aa: CASSFWGQGPESSYNEQFF; cdr3_nt: TGTGCCAGCAGCTTTTGGGGACAGGGGCCTGAGAGCTCCTACAATGAGCAGTTCTTC
clone_size: NA; v_call: TRBV6-2/TRBV6-3; d_call: NA; j_call: TRBJ2-1; cdr3_aa: CASSYVGGASHNEQFF; cdr3_nt: TGTGCCAGCAGTTACGTGGGGGGGGCGTCCCACAATGAGCAGTTCTTC
clone_size: few; v_call: TRBV20-1; d_call: NA; j_call: TRBJ2-5; cdr3_aa: CSAFPFQGRETQYF; cdr3_nt: TGCAGTGCTTTCCCGTTCCAGGGCCGGGAGACCCAGTACTTC
clone_size: NA; v_call: TRBV15; d_call: NA; j_call: TRBJ2-5; cdr3_aa: CATSRVHGGQETQYF; cdr3_nt: TGTGCCACCAGCAGAGTTCACGGTGGGCAAGAGACCCAGTACTTC
clone_size: few; v_call: TRBV4-3; d_call: NA; j_call: TRBJ1-2; cdr3_aa: CASSQHRKGSYGYTF; cdr3_nt: TGCGCCAGCAGCCAGCACAGGAAGGGTTCGTATGGCTACACCTTC
clone_size: NA; v_call: TRBV4-3; d_call: NA; j_call: TRBJ2-1; cdr3_aa: CASSQSGSQYNEQFF; cdr3_nt: TGCGCCAGCAGCCAATCGGGATCCCAATACAATGAGCAGTTCTTC
clone_size: NA; v_call: TRBV21-1; d_call: NA; j_call: TRBJ1-2; cdr3_aa: CASSKARLQGGNGYTF; cdr3_nt: TGTGCCAGCAGCAAAGCGAGATTACAGGGAGGAAATGGCTACACGTTC
clone_size: few; v_call: TRBV28; d_call: NA; j_call: TRBJ1-2; cdr3_aa: CASSLSYNYGYTF; cdr3_nt: TGTGCCAGCAGTTTGTCATACAACTATGGCTACACCTTC
clone_size: few; v_call: TRBV7-2; d_call: NA; j_call: TRBJ2-3; cdr3_aa: CASSLAKNTDTQYF; cdr3_nt: TGTGCCAGCAGCTTAGCGAAAAACACAGATACGCAGTATTTT
clone_size: NA; v_call: TRBV27; d_call: TRBD1; j_call: TRBJ2-4; cdr3_aa: CASSSRTGVKNIQYF; cdr3_nt: TGTGCCAGCAGTTCGCGGACAGGGGTCAAAAACATTCAGTACTTC
clone_size: few; v_call: TRBV4-3; d_call: NA; j_call: TRBJ2-1; cdr3_aa: CASSQDLGGLPTEQFF; cdr3_nt: TGCGCCAGCAGCCAAGATCTCGGGGGGCTACCCACGGAGCAGTTCTTC
clone_size: NA; v_call: TRBV20-1; d_call: NA; j_call: TRBJ1-4; cdr3_aa: CSARRRGTTNEKLFF; cdr3_nt: TGCAGTGCTAGACGTCGGGGTACAACTAATGAAAAACTGTTTTTT